Presented here are 15 T cell receptor beta chains from one specimen sequenced in a study of T cells after yellow fever vaccination. TCRdb recomputed calls from the 5' RACE reads with MiXCR, one row per CDR3 protein. The sample yields fewer than 100,000 distinct CDR3 sequences, about 8.4% seen once. The source material was CD8+ T cells not binding an NS4B(214-222) dextramer, sorted from PBMCs, sampled roughly 15 days after the first yellow fever vaccination. Receptors were obtained from a young man who received the YFV17D yellow fever vaccine.

This clonotype occurred a few times. This sequence joins TRBV27 and TRBJ2-1, with TRBD2 as a possible D gene (5 bases). The V end lost 3 bases, the J end lost 3 bases, and 12 bases lay between the germline ends. CDR3 length equals 15 residues. Germline CDR1 and CDR2: MNHEY and SMNVEV (reference sequence). CDR3 in DNA: TGTGCCAGCAGTTTCTCCCGGGGTGGCTACAATGAGCAGTTCTTC. Translation gives CASSFSRGGYNEQFF.

This clonotype appeared many times. This chain connects TRBV9 to TRBJ2-3, with 12 bases fitting TRBD2. V trimming: 3 bases; J trimming: 2 bases; junction bases outside the gene matches: 4. The CDR3 covers 16 residues. The V gene's germline CDR1 is SGDLS and CDR2 YYNGEE. The CDR3 region is CASSELAGGITDTQYF. The CDR3 region has the DNA TGTGCCAGCAGCGAACTAGCGGGGGGTATCACAGATACGCAGTATTTT. Drawing the rest from reference TRBV9 and TRBJ2-3, the complete variable domain is DSGVTQTPKHLITATGQRVTLRCSPRSGDLSVYWYQQSLDQGLQFLIQYYNGEERAKGNILERFSAQQFPDLHSELNLSSLELGDSALYFCASSELAGGITDTQYFGPGTRLTVL.

This rearrangement joins TRBV6-5 to TRBJ2-2; D gene ambiguous. CDR3 size: 18 residues. V was pared by 0 bases and J by 0 bases, with 14 bases between. Germline CDR1 and CDR2: MNHEY and SVGAGI. The CDR3 region has the DNA TGTGCCAGCAGTTACTCGAATCCCCGCAGACCGAACACCGGGGAGCTGTTTTTT. Encoded protein: CASSYSNPRRPNTGELFF.

The chain recombines TRBV6-5 with TRBJ1-2; a possible D gene is TRBD1 (5 bases). V gave up 2 bases and J gave up 3 bases, with 10 bases separating them. Germline CDR1 is MNHEY and CDR2 is SVGAGI. CDR3 length: 14 amino acids. The CDR3 protein is CASSYGQGDYGYTF. CDR3 nucleotides: TGTGCCAGCAGTTACGGGCAGGGCGACTATGGCTACACCTTC.

The table lists this clonotype with a few counts. The J gene is TRBJ2-2, the V gene TRBV25-1; D unresolved. Germline CDR1 is MGHDK and CDR2 is SYGVNS. Trimming took 0 bases from V and 7 from J, leaving 9 bases between them. The CDR3 spans 14 residues. DNA of the CDR3: TGTGCCAGCAGTGAATATATCCGTGACGGGGAGCTGTTTTTT. Residues: CASSEYIRDGELFF. Full variable domain (remainder filled in from reference TRBV25-1 and TRBJ2-2): EADIYQTPRYLVIGTGKKITLECSQTMGHDKMYWYQQDPGMELHLIHYSYGVNSTEKGDLSSESTVSRIRTEHFPLTLESARPSHTSQYLCASSEYIRDGELFFGEGSRLTVL.

CDR3 region: CASYAGRRNNEQFF. The CDR3 bases are TGCGCCAGCTATGCAGGGAGGAGAAACAATGAGCAGTTCTTC. This chain joins TRBV5-1 and TRBJ2-1; perhaps TRBD2 as D (6 bases). The ends were cut back, 7 bases at V and 5 bases at J, with 16 bases in the middle. The germline V gene has CDR1 SGHRS and CDR2 YFSETQ. The CDR3 is 14 residues long. Using reference TRBV5-1 and TRBJ2-1 for the parts outside the CDR3, the full variable domain is KAGVTQTPRYLIKTRGQQVTLSCSPISGHRSVSWYQQTPGQGLQFLFEYFSETQRNKGNFPGRFSGRQFSNSRSEMNVSTLELGDSALYLCASYAGRRNNEQFFGPGTRLTVL.

This clonotype was seen only a few times. The genes are TRBV6-5 and TRBJ2-2; D gene unclear. With 4 bases removed from V and 5 bases from J, the gap between germline ends came to 11 bases. Germline V gives CDR1 MNHEY, CDR2 SVGAGI. The CDR3 has 14 residues. The CDR3 is CASSLSPLTGELFF. CDR3 nucleotides: TGTGCCAGCAGTTTATCCCCACTTACCGGGGAGCTGTTTTTT.

This chain joins TRBV24-1 and TRBJ2-2; D may be TRBD2 (5 bases). Germline V CDR1 and CDR2: KGHDR, SFDVKD. The CDR3 runs 16 residues. V lost 5 bases and J lost 0, with 12 bases in between. Here the CDR3 reads CATSAWTPANTGELFF. The CDR3 nucleotides read TGTGCCACCAGTGCTTGGACTCCCGCGAACACCGGGGAGCTGTTTTTT.

This clonotype occurred a few times. The chain links TRBV12-3 or TRBV12-4 to TRBJ2-7, with a weak D call TRBD2 (5 bases). CDR3 size: 12 residues. V lost 6 bases and J lost 4, with 10 bases in between. The CDR3 loop is CASSPSPYEQYF. In DNA form, the CDR3 reads TGTGCCAGCAGCCCTAGCCCATACGAGCAGTACTTC.

This clonotype has a handful of counts. This chain links TRBV20-1 with TRBJ2-7, with 7 bases that match TRBD2. The CDR3 runs 13 residues. Germline CDR1 is DFQATT and CDR2 is SNEGSKA (reference sequence). V shed 4 bases and J 1 base; nucleotides not matched to a gene: 4. In DNA form, the CDR3 reads TGCAGTGCTACTGAACTAGCGTCCTACGAGCAGTACGTC. It codes for CSATELASYEQYV.

The chain has TRBV4-1 and TRBJ2-3; 9 positions agree with TRBD2. J gave up 6 bases and V 3 bases, and 10 bases lay outside the gene matches. The CDR3 spans 16 residues. Germline-derived CDR1 and CDR2 are MGHRA and YSYEKL. CDR3 protein: CASSHRGLALGDTQYF. The CDR3 bases are TGCGCCAGCAGCCACCGAGGACTAGCGCTAGGCGATACGCAGTATTTT.

On this clonotype: Compared with germline, one end of the junction differs, possibly owing to a read error. V and J are TRBV20-1 and TRBJ1-6; 9 positions match TRBD1. This CDR3 region has 18 residues. Germline assignment: CDR1 DFQATT and CDR2 SNEGSKA (reference sequence). Written as DNA, the CDR3 is TGCAGAGCTAGAGATCGAGGACAGGGGAGCTCCTATAATTCACCCCTCCACTTT. Amino acid sequence: CRARDRGQGSSYNSPLHF.

This clonotype was detected a few times. The V and J genes are TRBV12-3 or TRBV12-4 and TRBJ2-6; TRBD2 is a possible D gene (5 bases). CDR3 length equals 17 residues. The germline V and J ends were trimmed by 3 bases and 2 bases, with 14 bases remaining between them. This CDR3 is CASSFSLAGAGANVLTF. In DNA form, the CDR3 reads TGTGCCAGCAGTTTTTCGTTGGCGGGCGCTGGGGCCAACGTCCTGACTTTC.

This sequence joins TRBV11-2 and TRBJ1-1; TRBD1 agrees at 8 bases. Trimming took 5 bases from V and 5 from J; bases not matched to a gene: 16. CDR3 length: 17 amino acids. CDR1 is SGHAT and CDR2 is FQNNGV in the germline V gene. For the CDR3, the DNA is TGTGCCAGCAGCACGTTTGGGGACAGGTCCGGTGGAACTGAAGCTTTCTTT. The encoded protein is CASSTFGDRSGGTEAFF. Full variable domain (missing parts from reference TRBV11-2 and TRBJ1-1): EAGVAQSPRYKIIEKRQSVAFWCNPISGHATLYWYQQILGQGPKLLIQFQNNGVVDDSQLPKDRFSAERLKGVDSTLKIQPAKLEDSAVYLCASSTFGDRSGGTEAFFGQGTRLTVV.

The chain couples TRBV29-1 to TRBJ1-2; D is ambiguous. The CDR3 has 11 amino acids. Germline loops: CDR1 SQVTM, CDR2 ANQGSEA. The V end was cut by 4 bases, the J end by 3 bases, with 6 bases between. CDR3: CSVVIDYGYTF. CDR3 nucleotides: TGCAGCGTTGTCATTGACTATGGCTACACCTTC.